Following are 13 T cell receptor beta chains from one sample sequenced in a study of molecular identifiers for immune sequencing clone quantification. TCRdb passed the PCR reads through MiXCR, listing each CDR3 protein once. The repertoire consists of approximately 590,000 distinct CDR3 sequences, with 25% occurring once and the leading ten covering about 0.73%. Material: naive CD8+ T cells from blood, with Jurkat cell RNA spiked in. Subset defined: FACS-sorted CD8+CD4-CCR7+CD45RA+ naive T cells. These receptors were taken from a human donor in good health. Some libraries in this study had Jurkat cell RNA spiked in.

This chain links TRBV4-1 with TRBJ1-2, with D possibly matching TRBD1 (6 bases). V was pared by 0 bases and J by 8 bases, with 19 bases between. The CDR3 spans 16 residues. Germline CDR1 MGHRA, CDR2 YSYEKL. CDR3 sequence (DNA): TGCGCCAGCAGCCAAGACTATACAACAGGGAACGAGGGCTACACCTTC. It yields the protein CASSQDYTTGNEGYTF.

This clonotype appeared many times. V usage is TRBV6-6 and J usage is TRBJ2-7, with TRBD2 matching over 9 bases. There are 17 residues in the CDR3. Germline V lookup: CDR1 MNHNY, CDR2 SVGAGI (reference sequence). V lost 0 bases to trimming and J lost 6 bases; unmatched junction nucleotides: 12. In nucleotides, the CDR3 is TGTGCCAGCAGTTACTCGGTTGAGCGGGGGGCGCCCATCGAGCAGTACTTC. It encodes CASSYSVERGAPIEQYF.

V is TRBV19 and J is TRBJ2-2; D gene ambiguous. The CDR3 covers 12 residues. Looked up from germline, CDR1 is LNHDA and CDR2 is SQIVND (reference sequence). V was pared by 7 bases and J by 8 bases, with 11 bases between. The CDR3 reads CASTHSSGELFF. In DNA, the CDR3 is TGTGCCAGTACTCACAGTTCGGGGGAGCTGTTTTTT.

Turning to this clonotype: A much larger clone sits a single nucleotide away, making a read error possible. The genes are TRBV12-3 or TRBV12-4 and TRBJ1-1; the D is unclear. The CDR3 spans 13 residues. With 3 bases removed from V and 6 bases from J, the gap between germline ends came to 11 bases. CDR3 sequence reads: CASSFLVQAEAFF. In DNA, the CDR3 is TGTGCCAGCAGTTTCCTCGTCCAGGCTGAAGCTTTCTTT.

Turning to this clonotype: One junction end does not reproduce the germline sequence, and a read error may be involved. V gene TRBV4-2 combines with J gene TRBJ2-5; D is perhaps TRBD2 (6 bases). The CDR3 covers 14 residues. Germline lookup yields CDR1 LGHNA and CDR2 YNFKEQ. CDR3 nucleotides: TGTGCCAGCAGCCAAGCGGGGGACCAAGACACCCAGTACTTT. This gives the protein CASSQAGDQDTQYF.

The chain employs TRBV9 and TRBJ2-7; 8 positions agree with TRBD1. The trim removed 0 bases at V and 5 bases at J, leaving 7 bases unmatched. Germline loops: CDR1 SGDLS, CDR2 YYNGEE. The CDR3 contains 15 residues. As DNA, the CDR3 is TGTGCCAGCAGCGTAGCGCAGGGACAGGCCCACGAGCAGTACTTC. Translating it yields CASSVAQGQAHEQYF.

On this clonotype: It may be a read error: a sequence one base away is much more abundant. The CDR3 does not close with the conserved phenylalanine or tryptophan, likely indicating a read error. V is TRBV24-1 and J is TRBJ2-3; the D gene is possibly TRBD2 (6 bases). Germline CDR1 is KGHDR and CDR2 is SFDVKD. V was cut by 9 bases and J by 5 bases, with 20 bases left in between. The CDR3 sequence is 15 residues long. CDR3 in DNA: TGTGCCACCGGGTCGGGGGACTCCTGGTTAGATACGCAGTATTCT. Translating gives CATGSGDSWLDTQYS.

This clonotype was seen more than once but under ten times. The CDR3 here is CASSRPYGTPNTEAFF. CDR3 nucleotides: TGTGCCAGCAGCAGACCCTACGGGACACCGAACACTGAAGCTTTCTTT. The chain carries TRBV6-5 and TRBJ1-1, with D possibly TRBD1 on 6 matching bases. Trimming cost V 6 bases and J 1 base, with 18 bases left between them. This CDR3 comprises 16 residues. Germline V CDR1 and CDR2: MNHEY, SVGAGI.

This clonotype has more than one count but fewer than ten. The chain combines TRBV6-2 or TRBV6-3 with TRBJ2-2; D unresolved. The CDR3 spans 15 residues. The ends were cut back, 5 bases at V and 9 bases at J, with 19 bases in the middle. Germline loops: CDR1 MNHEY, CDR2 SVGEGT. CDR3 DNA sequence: TGTGCCAGCAGTACTCGGGTCCCGGGTGGACGGGAGCTGTTTTTT. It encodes CASSTRVPGGRELFF.

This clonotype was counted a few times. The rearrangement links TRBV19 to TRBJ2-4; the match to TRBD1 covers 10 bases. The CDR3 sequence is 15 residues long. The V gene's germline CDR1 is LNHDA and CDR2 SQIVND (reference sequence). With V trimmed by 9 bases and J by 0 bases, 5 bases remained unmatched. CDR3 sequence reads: CASGQGGSAKNIQYF. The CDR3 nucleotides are TGTGCCAGCGGACAGGGGGGTTCAGCCAAAAACATTCAGTACTTC.

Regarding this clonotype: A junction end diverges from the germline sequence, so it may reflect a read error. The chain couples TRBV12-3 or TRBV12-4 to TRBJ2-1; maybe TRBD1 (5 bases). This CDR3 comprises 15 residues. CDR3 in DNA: TGTGCCAGCAGTTACCAGGGTAGGGTTTACAATGCGCAGTTCTTC. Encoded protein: CASSYQGRVYNAQFF.

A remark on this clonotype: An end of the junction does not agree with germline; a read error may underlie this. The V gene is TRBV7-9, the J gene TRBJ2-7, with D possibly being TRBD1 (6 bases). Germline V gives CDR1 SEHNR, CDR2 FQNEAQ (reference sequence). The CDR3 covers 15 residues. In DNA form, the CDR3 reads TGTGCCTGCAGTTCGGTGACAGGACAAGCCTACGAGCAGTACTTC. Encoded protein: CACSSVTGQAYEQYF. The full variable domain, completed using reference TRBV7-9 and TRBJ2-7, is DTGVSQNPRHKITKRGQNVTFRCDPISEHNRLYWYRQTLGQGPEFLTYFQNEAQLEKSRLLSDRFSAERPKGSFSTLEIQRTEQGDSAMYLCACSSVTGQAYEQYFGPGTRLTVT.

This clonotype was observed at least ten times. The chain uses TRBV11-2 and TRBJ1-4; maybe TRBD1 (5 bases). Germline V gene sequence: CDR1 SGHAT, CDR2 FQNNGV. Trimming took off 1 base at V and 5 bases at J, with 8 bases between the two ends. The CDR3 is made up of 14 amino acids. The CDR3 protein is CASSLVDRNEKLFF. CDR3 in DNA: TGTGCCAGCAGCTTAGTAGACAGAAATGAAAAACTGTTTTTT.